The 5 T cell receptor beta chains listed next were all sequenced from one sample in a study of tumor-infiltrating lymphocytes in primary liver carcinoma. The authors made TCR beta cDNA from roughly 480 ng total RNA with a constant-region primer. Three nested multiplex PCR rounds, a slightly modified ARM-PCR, produced the libraries for TCR beta. Each of the first two PCR rounds ran approximately 9 cycles with TRBV1-TRBV30 forward and C-beta reverse primers. TCRdb redid the calling of the multiplex PCR reads with MiXCR, one entry per CDR3 protein. The table shows some 130,000 distinct CDR3 sequences, with around 65% occurring only once. Bulk tissue was left unsorted, and RNA and DNA were co-extracted from about 21-30 mg of it. The sequenced material came from tumor-adjacent normal liver tissue. Receptor source: a woman between 55 and 75 years old with primary liver carcinoma and hepatitis B virus infection.

This chain links TRBV12-3 or TRBV12-4 with TRBJ1-1, with D maybe TRBD1 (5 bases). Trimming shortened V by 6 bases and J by 3 bases, and 14 bases separated the two germline ends. The CDR3 length is 14 residues. The CDR3 reads CASSPRRGYTEAFF. In DNA, the CDR3 is TGTGCCAGCAGCCCCAGGAGGGGATACACTGAAGCTTTCTTT.

V usage is TRBV11-1 and J usage is TRBJ2-7, with TRBD2 as a possible D gene (6 bases). The length of the CDR3 is 17 residues. Trimming took off 3 bases at V and 2 bases at J, with 20 bases between the two ends. In germline, CDR1 is SGHAT, CDR2 FQDESV (reference sequence). In DNA form, the CDR3 reads TGTGCCAGCAGCTTGGAAGGACTAATGGGGAAGGCCTACGAGCAGTACTTC. This encodes CASSLEGLMGKAYEQYF. Variable domain in full (rest from reference TRBV11-1 and TRBJ2-7): EAEVAQSPRYKITEKSQAVAFWCDPISGHATLYWYRQILGQGPELLVQFQDESVVDDSQLPKDRFSAERLKGVDSTLKIQPAELGDSAMYLCASSLEGLMGKAYEQYFGPGTRLTVT.

To note about this clonotype: One end of the junction fails to match germline, which may point to a read error. J is TRBJ1-3 and V is TRBV11-2; perhaps TRBD1 as D (6 bases). Germline lookup yields CDR1 SGHAT and CDR2 FQNNGV. The CDR3 sequence is 19 residues long. CDR3 loop: CAISSHPVRGAYSGNTIYF. In DNA, the CDR3 is TGTGCCATCAGCTCACACCCGGTCAGGGGAGCGTACTCTGGAAACACCATATATTTT.

Details on this clonotype: This may be a read error: a much more frequent sequence differs by one nucleotide. The chain links TRBV5-1 to TRBJ2-5; maybe TRBD1 (5 bases). V was shortened by 5 bases and J by 5 bases, with 16 bases between the two germline ends. Germline V lookup: CDR1 SGHRS, CDR2 YFSETQ. The CDR3 consists of 14 residues. The CDR3 spells CASRQSTVSETQYF. The CDR3 nucleotides read TGCGCCAGCAGACAATCGACAGTATCCGAGACCCAGTACTTC.

This chain uses TRBV2 with TRBJ2-4; no firm D call. Germline V gives CDR1 SNHLY, CDR2 FYNNEI. Trimming removed 4 bases at V and 0 bases at J, with 7 bases between. The CDR3 has 14 amino acids. CDR3 nucleotides: TGTGCCAGCAGTGCCGGTAGAGCCAAAAACATTCAGTACTTC. It codes for CASSAGRAKNIQYF.